One and the same sample provided the 13 T cell receptor beta chains below, sequenced in a study of T cells in Graves' hyperthyroidism and ophthalmopathy. There were TCR beta CDR3 regions amplified from RNA transcripts. First-round RT-PCR with HTBI primers amplified the TCR CDR3 region. One entry per CDR3 protein, called by TCRdb with MiXCR from the multiplex PCR reads. The sample holds hundreds of thousands of distinct CDR3 sequences, more than 30% seen once. Input material: blood. Every receptor here comes from a man younger than 35 with Graves' hyperthyroidism.

This clonotype was seen a few times. This chain links TRBV20-1 with TRBJ2-5; D remains unclear. CDR1 is DFQATT and CDR2 is SNEGSKA in the germline V gene (reference sequence). Trimming removed 7 bases at V and 5 bases at J, with 11 bases between. There are 11 residues in the CDR3. This chain's CDR3 is CSVVLRETQYF. The CDR3 coding sequence is TGCAGTGTAGTTCTTCGCGAGACCCAGTACTTC.

This clonotype was picked up a small number of times. This sequence joins TRBV4-2 and TRBJ2-7, with D possibly TRBD1 on 6 matching bases. V gave up 6 bases and J gave up 3 bases, with 12 bases separating them. The CDR3 runs to 13 residues. The germline CDR1 and CDR2 sequences are LGHNA and YNFKEQ. The CDR3 region is CASRGSGDYEQYF. The CDR3 DNA follows: TGTGCCAGCAGGGGCTCAGGGGACTACGAGCAGTACTTC.

This clonotype appeared a single time. The chain joins TRBV7-9 to TRBJ2-5; D uncertain. Trimming removed 5 bases from V and 6 bases from J, with 13 bases in between. CDR3 size: 13 residues. Looked up from germline, CDR1 is SEHNR and CDR2 is FQNEAQ (reference sequence). The DNA for the CDR3 is TGTGCCAGCAGCGTTGAACAAGTGAAGACCCAGTACTTC. Protein: CASSVEQVKTQYF. Variable domain in full (rest from reference TRBV7-9 and TRBJ2-5): DTGVSQNPRHKITKRGQNVTFRCDPISEHNRLYWYRQTLGQGPEFLTYFQNEAQLEKSRLLSDRFSAERPKGSFSTLEIQRTEQGDSAMYLCASSVEQVKTQYFGPGTRLLVL.

The V and J genes are TRBV11-2 and TRBJ2-7; 8 bases agree with TRBD1. Losses at the gene ends were 4 bases for V and 3 bases for J; bases not matched to a gene: 5. The length of the CDR3 is 14 residues. Germline V CDR1 and CDR2: SGHAT, FQNNGV. This CDR3 is CASSSSGGNYEQYF. The CDR3 DNA follows: TGTGCCAGCAGCTCCTCAGGGGGCAACTACGAGCAGTACTTC.

This clonotype was seen at least ten times. The chain combines TRBV19 with TRBJ1-3; D gene uncertain. Trimming stripped 6 bases from V and 0 bases from J, with 9 bases between. CDR3 length: 14 amino acids. Germline V lookup: CDR1 LNHDA, CDR2 SQIVND (reference sequence). The chain's CDR3 is CASSDGSSGNTIYF. The CDR3 DNA is TGTGCCAGTAGCGACGGGAGCTCTGGAAACACCATATATTTT. The full variable domain, rest sourced from reference TRBV19 and TRBJ1-3, is DGGITQSPKYLFRKEGQNVTLSCEQNLNHDAMYWYRQDPGQGLRLIYYSQIVNDFQKGDIAEGYSVSREKKESFPLTVTSAQKNPTAFYLCASSDGSSGNTIYFGEGSWLTVV.

This clonotype was counted a few times. This chain links TRBV7-3 with TRBJ1-1; possibly TRBD1 for D (5 bases). CDR3 size: 18 residues. CDR1 is SGHTA and CDR2 is FQGTGA in the germline V gene. Trimming took off 0 bases at V and 1 base at J, with 18 bases between the two ends. The CDR3: CASSLTPSPPGWNTEAFF. CDR3 coding DNA: TGTGCCAGCAGCTTAACCCCCTCCCCGCCAGGGTGGAACACTGAAGCTTTCTTT.

This clonotype came up once. A much more abundant neighbour one base away suggests this may be a read error. The CDR3 coding sequence is TGTGCCCGCAGTTTTTTAGCCGATAAGGTGTCCCTCCACTTT. This translates into CARSFLADKVSLHF. This chain uses TRBV12-3 or TRBV12-4 with TRBJ1-6; unclear D gene. This CDR3 is 14 amino acids long.

The rearrangement joins TRBV4-1 to TRBJ1-1; 7 bases line up with TRBD1. With 0 bases clipped from V and 1 base from J, the junction kept 5 bases outside the gene matches. This CDR3 spans 16 amino acids. Germline lookup yields CDR1 MGHRA and CDR2 YSYEKL. DNA for the CDR3: TGCGCCAGCAGCCAAGACGAGGGGGCGACGAACACTGAAGCTTTCTTT. It translates to CASSQDEGATNTEAFF.

This sequence joins TRBV11-2 and TRBJ1-1; 8 nucleotides line up with TRBD1. This CDR3 is 15 amino acids long. V lost 4 bases and J lost 1; bases outside the gene matches: 5. Per germline, CDR1 SGHAT and CDR2 FQNNGV. CDR3 nucleotide sequence: TGTGCCAGCAGCTCACGACAGGGGACGAACACTGAAGCTTTCTTT. Residues: CASSSRQGTNTEAFF.

The J gene is TRBJ2-7, the V gene TRBV10-3; no clear D. Germline assignment: CDR1 ENHRY and CDR2 SYGVKD. Deletions cut 3 bases from V and 2 bases from J, with 5 bases between. The CDR3 length is 12 residues. CDR3 residues: CAISETAYEQYF. CDR3 nucleotide sequence: TGTGCCATCAGTGAAACAGCCTACGAGCAGTACTTC.

This clonotype was seen at least ten times. The chain employs TRBV7-8 and TRBJ2-7; weak D call: TRBD2 (5 bases). The V end lost 8 bases, the J end lost 2 bases, and 13 bases lay between the germline ends. CDR3 size: 13 residues. Germline-derived CDR1 and CDR2 are SGHVS and FQNEAQ. CDR3 amino acids: CASATEAAYEQYF. CDR3 sequence (DNA): TGTGCCAGCGCCACAGAAGCGGCCTACGAGCAGTACTTC.

This clonotype has a count of ten or more. The junction differs from germline at one of its ends, possibly a read error. The rearrangement joins TRBV7-6 to TRBJ2-5; no reliable D call. The length of the CDR3 is 13 residues. CDR1 SGHVS and CDR2 FNYEAQ come from the germline V gene. CDR3 DNA sequence: TGTGCTAGCAGCTTGGGGTTACGAGAGACCCAGTACTTC. Translation: CASSLGLRETQYF.

This clonotype was counted between two and nine times. The rearrangement links TRBV6-6 to TRBJ1-1; no definite D call. Per the germline V gene, CDR1 is MNHNY and CDR2 is SVGAGI (reference sequence). V lost 2 bases and J lost 6, with 13 bases in between. The CDR3 is 14 residues long. The CDR3 region is CASSYHTPGAEAFF. CDR3 in DNA: TGTGCCAGCAGTTACCACACCCCTGGGGCTGAAGCTTTCTTT.